This T cell receptor (beta chain) came from a study of T cells in Graves' hyperthyroidism and ophthalmopathy. The study, taken as a whole, reports: Blood shared most expanded thyroid clonotypes above 0.001.

This clonotype was seen ten or more times. Its cognate antigen is unknown. CDR3 size: 12 residues. V was clipped by 2 bases and J by 7 bases, with 8 bases between them. Germline CDR1 and CDR2: SGHTA and FQGNSA. Newly diagnosed patients aged 18 to 65 had hyperthyroidism of under 2 months' duration. Patients with uncontrolled infections, other autoimmune diseases, pregnancy or lactation were excluded. The PBMCs studied were ones that came from 10 ml fresh peripheral blood. It was RNA transcripts that yielded the amplified TCR beta CDR3 regions. First-round RT-PCR of the TCR CDR3 relied on the HTBI primer set. TCRdb analysed the multiplex PCR reads with MiXCR anew, one entry per CDR3 protein. In the table there are hundreds of thousands of distinct CDR3 sequences, 12% to 15% of which are singletons.

This TCR was sampled from a woman younger than 30 with Graves' hyperthyroidism. The sample was blood. The chain joins TRBV7-2 to TRBJ1-2; D not certain. The chain's CDR3 is CASSLKGSGYTF. The CDR3 nucleotides read TGTGCCAGCAGCTTAAAGGGCTCTGGCTACACCTTC.